This TCR beta chain emerged from a study of CD8 T cells in Susac syndrome. Random hexamers were used to reverse transcribe the RNA input (about 0.5 to 1 ug). TCRdb called the immunoSEQ multiplex PCR reads again in MiXCR, with one record for every CDR3 protein. The sample shows approximately 180,000 distinct CDR3 sequences, around 95% of them seen only once. This clonotype has only one observation. The sample comprised CD4+ T cells from PBMCs. This sequence was found in a human donor with multiple sclerosis.

The CDR3 reads CASSYALADTQYF. DNA of the CDR3: TGTGCCAGCAGTTACGCACTAGCAGATACGCAGTATTTT. This chain connects TRBV27 to TRBJ2-3, with a possible D match to TRBD2 (5 bases). The CDR3 consists of 13 residues. V shed 4 bases and J shed 4 bases, with 9 bases lying between them. CDR1 MNHEY and CDR2 SMNVEV come from the germline V gene (reference sequence).